This TCR beta chain was retrieved from a study of CD8 T cells in ankylosing spondylitis (dated by TCRdb to between 2016 and 2019). Study-level background: T cell receptor beta repertoires were profiled in healthy donors and ankylosing spondylitis patients so that disease-linked TCR variants could be found. The full study cohort comprised some 27 ankylosing spondylitis patients and about a hundred healthy donors. Peripheral blood was sampled, and synovial fluid was also collected from ankylosing spondylitis patients.

The germline V gene supplies CDR1 SGHTA and CDR2 FQGNSA. CDR3 length: 12 amino acids, cysteine to phenylalanine. Only the CDR3 region is kept as DNA, spanning 36 bases read in frame from base 1. V and J are truncated by 5 bases and 6 bases respectively, leaving an intervening sequence of 9 bases. Sequenced using an Illumina HiSeq 2500. Quantitative 5'-RACE with molecular barcodes was the method used to prepare the TCR beta libraries. The authors' analysis ran thus. Disease-linked TCR variants were identified with a new computational method built on a probabilistic model of VDJ rearrangement. Starting from the raw public reads, TCRdb applied fastp trimming at Q25, assembled clones with MiXCR and retained in-frame beta chains. Each entry is one CDR3 protein sequence, shown with its most common DNA and genes. The V and J calls here are based on TCRdb, not the publication. For this sample the table gives about 200,000 distinct CDR3 sequences, of which more than 5.5% were detected only once. The ten top clones hold 12% to 15% of the sample.

Points the paper makes about the study in general: Blood from ankylosing spondylitis patients appeared to be characterized by a TCR beta motif made up of eight highly homologous amino acid variants. According to the report, matched synovial fluid samples from ankylosing spondylitis patients were significantly enriched for the disease-linked clones. Some motif variants had previously been reported in the synovial fluid and blood of reactive arthritis patients, which suggests shared mechanisms of disease initiation. In peripheral blood, the disease-linked clones were found at relatively low frequencies and had a CD8+ phenotype.

There are many counts of this clonotype. No antigen is known for it. It has no much larger one-base neighbor in the sample; base qualities were not kept. This sequence uses TRBV7-2 and TRBJ2-3; confidence is insufficient to name the D gene. This TCR derives from a male donor with ankylosing spondylitis. Material: blood, either unsorted or a sorted T cell fraction (not recorded which). The encoded CDR3 is CASSAPPDTQYF. The sequence in DNA is TGTGCCAGCAGCGCACCTCCGGATACGCAGTATTTT.